Shown below are 29 T cell receptor beta chains from a single sample sequenced in a study of T cell responses to AZD1222 COVID-19 vaccine. Clones were sequenced by immunoSEQ multiplex PCR, and TCRdb holds only the in-frame ones, with some missing. This table has about 120,000 clones, about nine tenths appearing once. Source: peripheral blood, taken 28 days after the second dose of the MenACWY control vaccine. The receptor set was obtained from an adult who received the MenACWY meningococcal vaccine as a control.

This chain uses TRBV6-1 with TRBJ2-2, with TRBD1 identical over 12 bases. V shed 2 bases and J 7 bases; nucleotides not matched to a gene: 11. The CDR3 length is 18 residues. CDR1 and CDR2 from the germline V gene are MNHNS and SASEGT. The CDR3: CASSEWRDRGRSGGELFF. The CDR3 DNA is TGTGCCAGCAGTGAATGGAGGGACAGGGGGCGCTCCGGCGGGGAGCTGTTTTTT.

This clone was recorded once. This chain connects TRBV9 to TRBJ2-2; D unclear. Trimming cost V 4 bases and J 2 bases, with 9 bases left between them. This CDR3 spans 14 amino acids. Germline loops: CDR1 SGDLS, CDR2 YYNGEE. The DNA for the CDR3 is TGTGCCAGCAGCCCCCACCCAAACACCGGGGAGCTGTTTTTT. It codes for CASSPHPNTGELFF. Supplemented by reference TRBV9 and TRBJ2-2, the full variable domain reads DSGVTQTPKHLITATGQRVTLRCSPRSGDLSVYWYQQSLDQGLQFLIQYYNGEERAKGNILERFSAQQFPDLHSELNLSSLELGDSALYFCASSPHPNTGELFFGEGSRLTVL.

This chain connects TRBV19 to TRBJ2-7; D is unresolved. Trimming shortened V by 1 base and J by 2 bases, and 6 bases separated the two germline ends. The germline V gene encodes CDR1 LNHDA and CDR2 SQIVND (reference sequence). This CDR3 has 13 residues. CDR3 coding DNA: TGTGCCAGTAGTATAGGTTCCGCCTACGAGCAGTACTTC. Protein sequence: CASSIGSAYEQYF.

This rearrangement joins TRBV5-1 to TRBJ1-6, with TRBD1 as a possible D gene (6 bases). Germline V CDR1 and CDR2: SGHRS, YFSETQ. V was trimmed by 3 bases and J by 7 bases, leaving 14 bases between them. The CDR3 sequence is 15 residues long. Written as DNA, the CDR3 is TGCGCCAGCAGCTCGGAAGAGGGGACAAATTCACCCCTCCACTTT. Protein: CASSSEEGTNSPLHF.

The rearrangement uses TRBV3-1 (or the pseudogene TRBV3-2) and TRBJ2-7; TRBD2 aligns across 10 bases. CDR1 is LGHDT, CDR2 YNNKEL, per germline (reference sequence). This CDR3 comprises 17 residues. The J segment lost 5 bases and the V segment lost 1 base, leaving 11 bases of the junction unmatched. CDR3 sequence: CASSQALAGALENEQYF. The CDR3 nucleotides read TGTGCCAGCAGCCAAGCCCTAGCGGGAGCGTTGGAAAACGAGCAGTACTTC.

The V and J genes are TRBV4-3 and TRBJ2-6, with 9 bases lining up with TRBD1. The trim removed 2 bases at V and 2 bases at J, leaving 4 bases unmatched. The CDR3 is made up of 17 amino acids. CDR1 is LGHNA and CDR2 is YSLEER in the germline V gene. In DNA form, the CDR3 reads TGCGCCAGCAGCCAAAAAACAGGGGGCGCTGGGGCCAACGTCCTGACTTTC. Translation: CASSQKTGGAGANVLTF.

The chain employs TRBV3-1 (or the pseudogene TRBV3-2) and TRBJ2-2; D is undetermined. The CDR3 covers 17 residues. Trimming removed 0 bases at V and 2 bases at J, with 13 bases between. CDR1 and CDR2 (germline): LGHDT, YNNKEL (reference sequence). In DNA form, the CDR3 reads TGTGCCAGCAGCCAAGAACACGGTCTACCCAACACCGGGGAGCTGTTTTTT. This encodes CASSQEHGLPNTGELFF.

The rearrangement uses TRBV3-1 (or the pseudogene TRBV3-2) and TRBJ1-6, with TRBD1 identical over 7 bases. With 1 base clipped from V and 9 bases from J, the junction kept 6 bases outside the gene matches. CDR1 and CDR2 from the germline V gene are LGHDT and YNNKEL (reference sequence). The CDR3 has 15 residues. CDR3 sequence (DNA): TGTGCCAGCAGCCAAGCCCAGGGGGGTAGTTCACCCCTCCACTTT. Translated: CASSQAQGGSSPLHF.

The rearrangement joins TRBV7-2 to TRBJ1-4; TRBD1 matches 9 bases. The CDR3 extends over 15 amino acids. Germline lookup yields CDR1 SGHTA and CDR2 FQGNSA. V lost 5 bases and J lost 7; bases outside the gene matches: 8. CDR3 in amino acids: CASSKSGTGTEKLFF. The CDR3 bases are TGTGCCAGCAGCAAATCCGGGACAGGGACTGAAAAACTGTTTTTT.

The CDR3 nucleotides are TGCGCCAGCAGCCGCCAGTCAGGTGGACAAGAGACCCAGTACTTC. Amino acid sequence: CASSRQSGGQETQYF. This rearrangement joins TRBV4-3 to TRBJ2-5; D gene unclear. The ends were cut back, 4 bases at V and 2 bases at J, with 14 bases in the middle. Germline-derived CDR1 and CDR2 are LGHNA and YSLEER. The CDR3 extends over 15 amino acids.

CDR3: CASSTREERPQHF. Here the CDR3 DNA reads TGTGCCAGTAGTACCCGGGAGGAACGGCCCCAGCATTTT. The rearrangement links TRBV19 to TRBJ1-5; the D is unclear. Germline CDR1 and CDR2: LNHDA and SQIVND (reference sequence). The CDR3 covers 13 residues. V was clipped by 4 bases and J by 9 bases, with 13 bases between them.

This clone is a singleton in its sample. The chain has TRBV28 and TRBJ2-7; 11 bases agree with TRBD2. The germline CDR1 and CDR2 sequences are MDHEN and SYDVKM. V was clipped by 6 bases and J by 0 bases; unmatched bases: 7. The length of the CDR3 is 16 residues. The DNA of the CDR3 is TGTGCCAGCAGCCTCGGGACTAGCGGTAGCTCCTACGAGCAGTACTTC. Protein: CASSLGTSGSSYEQYF.

The V and J genes are TRBV4-1 and TRBJ2-5; D tentatively reads TRBD1 or TRBD2 (6 bases each). CDR3 length: 18 amino acids. The germline V gene encodes CDR1 MGHRA and CDR2 YSYEKL. V lost 4 bases to trimming and J lost 1 base, with 22 bases between them. CDR3 in DNA: TGCGCCAGCAGCCGGGAGGACTGGGGTGAAGGGGGCCAAGAGACCCAGTACTTC. The encoded protein is CASSREDWGEGGQETQYF.

This clone was picked up a small number of times. The rearrangement joins TRBV6-5 to TRBJ1-1, with D perhaps matching TRBD1 (5 bases). V shed 0 bases and J shed 1 base, with 12 bases lying between them. Germline assignment: CDR1 MNHEY and CDR2 SVGAGI. This CDR3 region has 16 residues. For the CDR3, the DNA is TGTGCCAGCAGTTACTCGAGGGGACTCCGGAACACTGAAGCTTTCTTT. Translating gives CASSYSRGLRNTEAFF.

V gene TRBV19 combines with J gene TRBJ2-6, with D perhaps matching TRBD1 or TRBD2 (5 bases each). The CDR3 contains 16 residues. Trimming removed 10 bases from V and 2 bases from J, with 18 bases in between. CDR1 is LNHDA, CDR2 SQIVND, per germline (reference sequence). CDR3 residues: CATPSGTYTGANVLTF. DNA of the CDR3: TGTGCCACCCCTTCCGGGACGTACACTGGGGCCAACGTCCTGACTTTC. Variable domain in full (rest from reference TRBV19 and TRBJ2-6): DGGITQSPKYLFRKEGQNVTLSCEQNLNHDAMYWYRQDPGQGLRLIYYSQIVNDFQKGDIAEGYSVSREKKESFPLTVTSAQKNPTAFYLCATPSGTYTGANVLTFGAGSRLTVL.

This clone was picked up one time. This chain joins TRBV5-6 and TRBJ2-1; 9 nucleotides line up with TRBD1. The junction had 5 bases not matched to a gene; V was cut back by 2 bases and J by 5 bases. The CDR3 length is 15 residues. From germline, CDR1 is SGHDT and CDR2 YYEEEE. The CDR3 spells CASSLGDRVHNEQFF. Written as DNA, the CDR3 is TGTGCCAGCAGCTTAGGGGACAGGGTACACAATGAGCAGTTCTTC. The whole variable domain, remainder taken from reference TRBV5-6 and TRBJ2-1, is DAGVTQSPTHLIKTRGQQVTLRCSPKSGHDTVSWYQQALGQGPQFIFQYYEEEERQRGNFPDRFSGHQFPNYSSELNVNALLLGDSALYLCASSLGDRVHNEQFFGPGTRLTVL.

CDR3 coding DNA: TGTGCCAGCTCACCACGTCCACTAGCGGGAGGAGAGACCGGGGAGCTGTTTTTT. This translates into CASSPRPLAGGETGELFF. The rearrangement uses TRBV18 and TRBJ2-2, with 12 bases lining up with TRBD2. The CDR3 loop spans 18 amino acids. Germline CDR1 and CDR2: KGHSH and LQKENI. The junction had 8 bases not matched to a gene; V was cut back by 1 base and J by 5 bases.

This clone was seen a handful of times. The chain recombines TRBV12-3 or TRBV12-4 with TRBJ2-5; D unresolved. Trimming cost V 6 bases and J 0 bases, with 8 bases left between them. The CDR3 runs to 13 residues. Written as DNA, the CDR3 is TGTGCCAGCAGCCGTATTAACCAAGAGACCCAGTACTTC. It translates to CASSRINQETQYF.

The gene calls are TRBV5-6 and TRBJ2-2; D gene unclear. Trimming took 0 bases from V and 5 from J, leaving 8 bases between them. The CDR3 runs to 14 residues. CDR1 is SGHDT and CDR2 is YYEEEE in the germline V gene. The DNA of the CDR3 is TGTGCCAGCAGCTTGGTTGGAGAGACCGGGGAGCTGTTTTTT. This encodes CASSLVGETGELFF.

The chain has TRBV6-6 and TRBJ1-4, with 8 bases aligning to TRBD1. The CDR3 contains 15 residues. After removal of 6 bases from V and 3 bases from J, the junction contained 6 bases not matched to a gene. Looked up from germline, CDR1 is MNHNY and CDR2 is SVGAGI (reference sequence). CDR3 sequence: CASRRQGRPNEKLFF. In nucleotides, the CDR3 is TGTGCCAGCAGAAGACAGGGGAGGCCTAATGAAAAACTGTTTTTT.

The table lists this clone with a few counts. DNA of the CDR3: TGTGCCAGCTCCCTACGGGGACAGGCTATACAGCCCCAGCATTTT. Translation: CASSLRGQAIQPQHF. V gene TRBV28 combines with J gene TRBJ1-5, with 8 positions matching TRBD1. In germline, CDR1 is MDHEN, CDR2 SYDVKM. The CDR3 runs 15 residues. With 8 bases clipped from V and 7 bases from J, the junction kept 13 bases outside the gene matches.

The rearrangement joins TRBV12-3 or TRBV12-4 to TRBJ2-1; 7 bases fit TRBD1. Germline trimming cut 5 bases from V and 9 bases from J; bases unmatched to any gene: 7. The CDR3 is 13 amino acids. The CDR3 DNA reads as TGTGCCAGCAGTATGGACCCAGGGGGTGAGCAGTTCTTC. Translating it yields CASSMDPGGEQFF.

This sequence joins TRBV6-5 and TRBJ2-2; 10 positions match TRBD2. V lost 4 bases and J lost 6; bases outside the gene matches: 8. Per germline, CDR1 MNHEY and CDR2 SVGAGI. The CDR3 totals 16 residues. The CDR3 DNA reads as TGTGCCAGCAGTTTAGCTAGCGGGGGACGGGCCGGGGAGCTGTTTTTT. Protein product: CASSLASGGRAGELFF.

The V call is TRBV18, the J call TRBJ2-5; 14 bases line up with TRBD2. The germline CDR1 and CDR2 sequences are KGHSH and LQKENI. V shed 3 bases and J 4 bases; nucleotides not matched to a gene: 7. CDR3 length equals 17 residues. For the CDR3, the DNA is TGTGCCAGCTCACCCGGACTAGCGGGGGGTGGAGGAGAGACCCAGTACTTC. Protein sequence: CASSPGLAGGGGETQYF. Looking up the rest from reference TRBV18 and TRBJ2-5 gives the full variable domain: NAGVMQNPRHLVRRRGQEARLRCSPMKGHSHVYWYRQLPEEGLKFMVYLQKENIIDESGMPKERFSAEFPKEGPSILRIQQVVRGDSAAYFCASSPGLAGGGGETQYFGPGTRLLVL.

V usage is TRBV29-1 and J usage is TRBJ2-1; 9 positions match TRBD1. V trimming: 7 bases; J trimming: 3 bases; junction bases outside the gene matches: 7. CDR3 size: 14 residues. Per the germline V gene, CDR1 is SQVTM and CDR2 is ANQGSEA. CDR3 DNA: TGCAGCGCCGCCGGGACAGGGCTCTACAATGAGCAGTTCTTC. Amino acid sequence: CSAAGTGLYNEQFF.

The V and J genes are TRBV2 and TRBJ1-5, with a weak D call TRBD1 (5 bases). The germline V and J ends were trimmed by 3 bases and 6 bases, with 9 bases remaining between them. CDR3 length: 13 amino acids. Per the germline V gene, CDR1 is SNHLY and CDR2 is FYNNEI. CDR3 coding DNA: TGTGCCAGCAGTGACTCAGGGAGTCAGCCCCAGCATTTT. It specifies CASSDSGSQPQHF.

This chain links TRBV7-9 with TRBJ2-5; D unclear. The CDR3 runs to 16 residues. CDR1 SEHNR and CDR2 FQNEAQ come from the germline V gene (reference sequence). V dropped 2 bases and J dropped 3 bases, with 16 bases sitting between them. The CDR3 reads CASSLFIWSGKETQYF. DNA of the CDR3: TGTGCCAGCAGCTTATTTATTTGGTCAGGCAAAGAGACCCAGTACTTC. Full variable domain (rest looked up from reference TRBV7-9 and TRBJ2-5): DTGVSQNPRHKITKRGQNVTFRCDPISEHNRLYWYRQTLGQGPEFLTYFQNEAQLEKSRLLSDRFSAERPKGSFSTLEIQRTEQGDSAMYLCASSLFIWSGKETQYFGPGTRLLVL.

The chain employs TRBV12-3 or TRBV12-4 and TRBJ1-2; 9 positions match TRBD1. Trimming cost V 5 bases and J 6 bases; bases outside gene matches: 4. The CDR3 totals 13 residues. The CDR3 DNA reads as TGTGCCAGCAGTCCCGGGACAGGGAATGGCTACACCTTC. It is translated as CASSPGTGNGYTF.

The V and J genes are TRBV19 and TRBJ2-3; D is perhaps TRBD2 (7 bases). There are 16 residues in the CDR3. Germline values: CDR1 LNHDA, CDR2 SQIVND (reference sequence). V gave up 3 bases and J gave up 1 base, with 14 bases separating them. CDR3 nucleotides: TGTGCCAGTAGTATCGTGGGGGGGCTCGGCACAGATACGCAGTATTTT. Translating gives CASSIVGGLGTDTQYF. Using reference TRBV19 and TRBJ2-3 for the parts outside the CDR3, the full variable domain is DGGITQSPKYLFRKEGQNVTLSCEQNLNHDAMYWYRQDPGQGLRLIYYSQIVNDFQKGDIAEGYSVSREKKESFPLTVTSAQKNPTAFYLCASSIVGGLGTDTQYFGPGTRLTVL.